The 11 T cell receptor beta chains in this list originate from one sample, sequenced in a study of PD-L1 blockade in urothelial cancer. Produced via immunoSEQ multiplex PCR; TCRdb's table is partial and in-frame only. The sample shows about 82,000 clones, 90% of them seen only once. The starting material was PBMCs, obtained around atezolizumab (anti-PD-L1) treatment. The receptors derive from a man in his 60s with urothelial cancer.

The V call is TRBV19, the J call TRBJ2-4, with 9 bases matching TRBD2. The junction had 8 bases not matched to a gene; V was cut back by 6 bases and J by 8 bases. Germline CDR1 is LNHDA and CDR2 is SQIVND (reference sequence). This CDR3 contains 14 residues. CDR3 sequence: CASSGGRVRDIQYF. The DNA of the CDR3 is TGTGCCAGTAGCGGCGGGAGGGTTAGGGACATTCAGTACTTC. The whole variable domain, remainder taken from reference TRBV19 and TRBJ2-4, is DGGITQSPKYLFRKEGQNVTLSCEQNLNHDAMYWYRQDPGQGLRLIYYSQIVNDFQKGDIAEGYSVSREKKESFPLTVTSAQKNPTAFYLCASSGGRVRDIQYFGAGTRLSVL.

The J gene is TRBJ1-1, the V gene TRBV9, with 9 bases lining up with TRBD1. The CDR3 consists of 15 residues. Germline loops: CDR1 SGDLS, CDR2 YYNGEE. V trimming: 3 bases; J trimming: 0 bases; junction bases outside the gene matches: 3. The CDR3 protein is CASSARDRVNTEAFF. CDR3 DNA: TGTGCCAGCAGCGCTAGGGACAGGGTGAACACTGAAGCTTTCTTT.

The chain carries TRBV7-9 and TRBJ2-1; no firm D call. CDR1 is SEHNR, CDR2 FQNEAQ, per germline (reference sequence). The CDR3 has 15 amino acids. The V end was cut by 5 bases, the J end by 8 bases, with 19 bases between. The CDR3 nucleotides read TGTGCCAGCAGCCCTCGAGGCCTTGAGAGTCATGAGCAGTTCTTC. Its protein is CASSPRGLESHEQFF.

In this sample, this clone turned up once. V usage is TRBV5-1 and J usage is TRBJ2-3, with 9 bases identical to TRBD1. Germline V CDR1 and CDR2: SGHRS, YFSETQ. The CDR3 totals 14 residues. J lost 6 bases, V lost 0 bases, and 2 bases had no gene match. The CDR3 DNA sequence: TGCGCCAGCAGCTTGGGACAGGGGGGTGATACGCAGTATTTT. It codes for CASSLGQGGDTQYF.

The chain carries TRBV7-2 and TRBJ1-2, with D hard to call. Germline values: CDR1 SGHTA, CDR2 FQGNSA. The V end lost 5 bases, the J end lost 6 bases, and 13 bases lay between the germline ends. The CDR3 sequence is 13 residues long. The CDR3 loop is CASSPRGRDGYTF. The CDR3 DNA follows: TGTGCCAGCAGCCCCCGAGGTCGCGATGGCTACACCTTC. Filled out from reference TRBV7-2 and TRBJ1-2, the complete variable domain reads GAGVSQSPSNKVTEKGKDVELRCDPISGHTALYWYRQSLGQGLEFLIYFQGNSAPDKSGLPSDRFSAERTGGSVSTLTIQRTQQEDSAVYLCASSPRGRDGYTFGSGTRLTVV.

The chain couples TRBV23-1 to TRBJ1-3; TRBD1 is a possible D gene (5 bases). TRBV23-1 is labeled an ORF, and its function is uncertain. CDR3 length: 17 residues. The V gene lost 3 bases and the J gene lost 3 bases, with 18 bases spanning the gap. The CDR3: CASSQGGCGAFGNTIYF. The CDR3 coding sequence is TGCGCCAGCAGTCAGGGGGGGTGCGGGGCGTTTGGAAACACCATATATTTT.

V and J are TRBV7-2 and TRBJ2-3, with TRBD2 as a possible D gene (6 bases). V lost 6 bases to trimming and J lost 2 bases, with 12 bases between them. Germline V gene sequence: CDR1 SGHTA, CDR2 FQGNSA. The CDR3 runs to 14 residues. CDR3 sequence: CASRRTTYTDTQYF. In nucleotides, the CDR3 is TGTGCCAGCAGACGGACTACGTACACAGATACGCAGTATTTT.

J is TRBJ2-7 and V is TRBV18, with 10 positions matching TRBD2. The CDR3 is made up of 16 amino acids. The germline gives CDR1 KGHSH, CDR2 LQKENI. The trim removed 0 bases at V and 6 bases at J, leaving 8 bases unmatched. The CDR3 loop is CASSPPSAGGQSEQYF. CDR3 sequence (DNA): TGTGCCAGCTCACCACCGTCAGCGGGAGGGCAGTCCGAGCAGTACTTC.

The gene calls are TRBV7-3 and TRBJ2-2, with 9 nucleotides matching TRBD2. CDR1 is SGHTA, CDR2 FQGTGA, per germline. The V gene end was trimmed by 1 base and the J gene end by 6 bases; junction bases not matched to a gene: 6. The CDR3 has 16 amino acids. The CDR3 DNA sequence: TGTGCCAGCAGCTTAAATAGCGGGAGTTCGGCCGGGGAGCTGTTTTTT. As protein: CASSLNSGSSAGELFF.

This sequence joins TRBV5-1 and TRBJ1-1, with 9 bases that match TRBD1. The V gene end was trimmed by 0 bases and the J gene end by 4 bases; junction bases not matched to a gene: 4. CDR1 and CDR2 from the germline V gene are SGHRS and YFSETQ. This CDR3 spans 15 amino acids. The CDR3: CASSLEGQGTTEAFF. CDR3 nucleotide sequence: TGCGCCAGCAGCTTGGAGGGACAGGGCACCACTGAAGCTTTCTTT.

This chain connects TRBV9 to TRBJ2-2; TRBD2 aligns across 7 bases. With 2 bases clipped from V and 7 bases from J, the junction kept 8 bases outside the gene matches. The CDR3 has 15 residues. Germline lookup yields CDR1 SGDLS and CDR2 YYNGEE. The CDR3: CASSVLGGGDGELFF. The CDR3 coding sequence is TGTGCCAGCAGCGTTCTCGGCGGGGGTGACGGGGAGCTGTTTTTT.